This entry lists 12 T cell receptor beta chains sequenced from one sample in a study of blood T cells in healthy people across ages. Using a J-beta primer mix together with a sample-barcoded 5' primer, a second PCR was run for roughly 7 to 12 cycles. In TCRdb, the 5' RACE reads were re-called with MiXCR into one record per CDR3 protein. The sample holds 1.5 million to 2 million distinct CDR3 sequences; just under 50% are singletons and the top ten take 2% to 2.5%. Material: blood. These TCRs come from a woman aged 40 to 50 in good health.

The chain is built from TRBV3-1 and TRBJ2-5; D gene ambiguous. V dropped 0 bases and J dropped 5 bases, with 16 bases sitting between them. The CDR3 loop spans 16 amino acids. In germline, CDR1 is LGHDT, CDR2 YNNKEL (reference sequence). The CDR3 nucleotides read TGTGCCAGCAGCCAAGATCTTCGACCCCCCGGCGAGACCCAGTACTTC. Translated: CASSQDLRPPGETQYF.

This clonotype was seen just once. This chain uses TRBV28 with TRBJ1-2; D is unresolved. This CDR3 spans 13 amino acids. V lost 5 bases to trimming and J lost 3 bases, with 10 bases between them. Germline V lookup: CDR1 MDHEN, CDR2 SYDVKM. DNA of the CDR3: TGTGCCAGCAGTGAAGTGAACCACTATGGCTACACCTTC. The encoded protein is CASSEVNHYGYTF.

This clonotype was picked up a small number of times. The CDR3 region is CASSFPGSSGNTIYF. The DNA of the CDR3 is TGTGCCAGCAGCTTTCCGGGGTCATCTGGAAACACCATATATTTT. The V gene is TRBV7-9, the J gene TRBJ1-3; D is undetermined. The CDR3 consists of 15 residues. The ends were cut back, 3 bases at V and 1 base at J, with 10 bases in the middle. Germline V gene lookup returns CDR1 SEHNR and CDR2 FQNEAQ (reference sequence).

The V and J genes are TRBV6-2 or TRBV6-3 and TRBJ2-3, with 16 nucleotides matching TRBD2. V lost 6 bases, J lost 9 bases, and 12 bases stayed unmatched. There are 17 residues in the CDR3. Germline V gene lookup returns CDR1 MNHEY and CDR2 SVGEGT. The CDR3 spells CASSRSTGLAGGRTQYF. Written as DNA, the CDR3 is TGTGCCAGCAGCCGAAGCACGGGACTAGCGGGGGGGCGCACGCAGTATTTT.

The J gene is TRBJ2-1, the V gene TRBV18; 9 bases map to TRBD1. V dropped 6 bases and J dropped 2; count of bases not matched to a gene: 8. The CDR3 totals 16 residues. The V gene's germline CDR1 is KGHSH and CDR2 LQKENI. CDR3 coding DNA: TGTGCCAGCTCGCTACAGGGGGCTAGCGCCTACAATGAGCAGTTCTTC. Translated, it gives CASSLQGASAYNEQFF.

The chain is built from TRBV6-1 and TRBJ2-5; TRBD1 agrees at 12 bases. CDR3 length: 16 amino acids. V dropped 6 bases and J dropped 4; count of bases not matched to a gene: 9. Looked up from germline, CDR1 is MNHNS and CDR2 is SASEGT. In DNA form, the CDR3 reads TGTGCCAGCAGGAGACGGGACAGGGGGCTGGGAGAGACCCAGTACTTC. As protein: CASRRRDRGLGETQYF.

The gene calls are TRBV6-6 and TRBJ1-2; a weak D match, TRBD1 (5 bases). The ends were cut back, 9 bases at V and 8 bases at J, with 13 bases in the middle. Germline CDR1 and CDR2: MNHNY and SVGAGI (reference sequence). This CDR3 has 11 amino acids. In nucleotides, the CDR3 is TGTGCCAGTCACGGGGGAGGGGGCTACACCTTC. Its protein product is CASHGGGGYTF.

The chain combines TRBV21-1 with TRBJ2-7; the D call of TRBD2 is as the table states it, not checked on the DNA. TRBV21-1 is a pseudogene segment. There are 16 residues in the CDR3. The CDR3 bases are TGTGCCAGCAGCCGGGTCACCGGGACTCAAGCCTACGAGCAGTACTTC. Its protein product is CASSRVTGTQAYEQYF.

Here the CDR3 reads CASSPGTSWETQYF. CDR3 nucleotide sequence: TGTGCCAGCAGTCCGGGGACTAGCTGGGAGACCCAGTACTTC. V is TRBV27 and J is TRBJ2-5, with TRBD2 matching over 9 bases. The CDR3 spans 14 residues. CDR1 and CDR2 (germline): MNHEY, SMNVEV (reference sequence). Trimming took 5 bases from V and 5 from J; bases not matched to a gene: 6.

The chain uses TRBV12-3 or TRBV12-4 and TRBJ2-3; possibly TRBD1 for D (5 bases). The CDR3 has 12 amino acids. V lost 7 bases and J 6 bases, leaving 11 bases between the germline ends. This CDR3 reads CASKKRGDTQYF. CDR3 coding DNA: TGTGCCAGCAAAAAAAGGGGCGATACGCAGTATTTT.

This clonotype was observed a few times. The CDR3 protein is CSVDLGHYGYTF. CDR3 coding DNA: TGCAGCGTTGACTTGGGACACTATGGCTACACCTTC. J is TRBJ1-2 and V is TRBV29-1; perhaps TRBD1 as D (5 bases). CDR3 size: 12 residues. V was clipped by 3 bases and J by 3 bases, with 8 bases between them. Germline V gene data show CDR1 as SQVTM and CDR2 as ANQGSEA.

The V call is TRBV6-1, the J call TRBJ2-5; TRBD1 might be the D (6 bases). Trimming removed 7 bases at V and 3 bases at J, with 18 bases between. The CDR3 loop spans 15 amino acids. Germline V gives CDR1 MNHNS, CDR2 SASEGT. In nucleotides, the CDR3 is TGTGCCAGCATACGACAGGTGTGGAGTGAAGAGACCCAGTACTTC. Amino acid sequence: CASIRQVWSEETQYF.